This is a list of T cell receptor beta chains from one sample in a study of blood T cell repertoires in COVID-19. Produced via immunoSEQ multiplex PCR; TCRdb's table is partial and in-frame only. The table has fewer than 250,000 clones, roughly 84% seen once. The sequenced material came from PBMCs or T cells enriched from blood (not recorded which). These receptors were obtained from a woman aged 30 to 39 who had been exposed to COVID-19. Both conserved end residues are part of each CDR3. D genes are given only for firm matches. Not all rows give a size; the values are once, few, many and, for expanded clones, a class.

NA	many	TRBV2	TRBJ1-5	CASRGILQGNQPQHF	TGTGCCAGCAGAGGCATCCTACAGGGAAATCAGCCCCAGCATTTT
NA	NA	TRBV14	TRBJ1-2	CASSQLSAANYGYIF	TGTGCCAGCAGCCAATTATCCGCGGCTAACTATGGCTACATCTTC
NA	NA	TRBV5-1	TRBJ2-7	CASSLGVEYEQYF	TGCGCCAGCAGCTTGGGAGTAGAATACGAGCAGTACTTC
NA	NA	TRBV4-1	TRBJ1-1	CASSQAGEAFF	TGCGCCAGCAGCCAAGCAGGTGAAGCTTTCTTT
NA	NA	TRBV7-9	TRBJ1-1	CASSLTGGVIEAFF	TGTGCCAGCAGCTTAACGGGGGGCGTAATTGAAGCTTTCTTT
NA	once	TRBV2	TRBJ1-5	CASSANSLRQPQHF	TGTGCCAGCAGTGCGAATTCACTGCGTCAGCCCCAGCATTTT
NA	NA	TRBV29-1	TRBJ2-5	CSVRDETQYF	TGCAGCGTTCGGGATGAGACCCAGTACTTC
TRBD2	NA	TRBV11-2	TRBJ2-1	CASRMGLAVANEQFF	TGTGCCAGCAGAATGGGACTAGCGGTCGCCAATGAGCAGTTCTTC
NA	NA	TRBV4-1	TRBJ1-5	CASREVEPQHF	TGCGCCAGCAGGGAGGTGGAGCCCCAGCATTTT
NA	NA	TRBV30	TRBJ1-4	CAWSVRASYNEKLFF	TGTGCCTGGAGTGTACGTGCGAGTTATAATGAAAAACTGTTTTTT
TRBD1	NA	TRBV2	TRBJ1-6	CASSEARTGGILPLHF	TGTGCCAGCAGTGAAGCTAGGACAGGGGGCATTTTACCCCTCCACTTT
TRBD2	NA	TRBV29-1	TRBJ2-3	CSVRLGGGRWDTQYF	TGCAGCGTTCGTCTCGGCGGGGGGCGGTGGGATACGCAGTATTTT
NA	NA	TRBV6-5	TRBJ1-1	CASLTGQNTEAFF	TGTGCCAGCCTTACGGGACAGAACACTGAAGCTTTCTTT
NA	few	TRBV2	TRBJ1-5	CASRDRGVNQPQHF	TGTGCCAGCAGGGACAGAGGGGTTAATCAGCCCCAGCATTTT
TRBD1	NA	TRBV29-1	TRBJ2-2	CSGRQGSDTGELFF	TGCAGCGGCCGACAGGGGTCGGACACCGGGGAGCTGTTTTTT
NA	NA	TRBV19	TRBJ2-5	CASSIRQWETQYF	TGTGCCAGTAGTATACGTCAGTGGGAGACCCAGTACTTC
NA	NA	TRBV29-1	TRBJ1-4	CSVEAEKLFF	TGCAGCGTTGAGGCCGAAAAACTGTTTTTT
NA	few	TRBV16	TRBJ1-5	CASSQSLLPPTGNQPQHF	TGTGCCAGCAGCCAATCGTTATTACCCCCCACAGGGAATCAGCCCCAGCATTTT
TRBD2	NA	TRBV5-5	TRBJ2-7	CASSLGGTGGASYEQYF	TGTGCCAGCAGCTTGGGGGGCACGGGGGGAGCTAGTTACGAGCAGTACTTC
TRBD1	NA	TRBV20-1	TRBJ2-5	CSASGRTGQETQYF	TGCAGTGCTAGTGGTCGGACAGGACAAGAGACCCAGTACTTC
NA	NA	TRBV7-2	TRBJ2-1	CASSPQGVLGYNEQFF	TGTGCCAGCAGCCCCCAAGGGGTTCTCGGATACAATGAGCAGTTCTTC
NA	NA	TRBV19	TRBJ2-1	CASSIPPQGEQFF	TGTGCCAGTAGTATACCCCCGCAGGGTGAGCAGTTCTTC
NA	NA	TRBV29-1	TRBJ1-2	CSVDPLLFYGYTF	TGCAGCGTTGACCCTCTCCTGTTCTATGGCTACACCTTC
TRBD2	few	TRBV9	TRBJ2-1	CASSVGLAGVNEQFF	TGTGCCAGCAGCGTAGGACTAGCGGGGGTCAATGAGCAGTTCTTC
NA	NA	TRBV27	TRBJ1-3	CASGLAGGNTIYF	TGTGCCAGCGGCTTGGCCGGGGGAAACACCATATATTTT
TRBD2	NA	TRBV4-3	TRBJ2-5	CASSQGAVSGGQGETQYF	TGCGCCAGCAGCCAAGGGGCGGTTAGCGGGGGCCAGGGAGAGACCCAGTACTTC
NA	NA	TRBV29-1	TRBJ2-3	CSVTLRGSDSTDTQYF	TGCAGCGTAACCCTCAGGGGATCGGATTCCACAGATACGCAGTATTTT
TRBD1	NA	TRBV10-3	TRBJ1-1	CAIGDPGQGGEAFF	TGTGCCATCGGCGACCCGGGACAGGGAGGCGAAGCTTTCTTT
NA	few	TRBV15	TRBJ2-7	CATSSSGAGYDEQYF	TGTGCCACCAGCAGTAGTGGGGCAGGGTACGACGAGCAGTACTTC
NA	NA	TRBV5-1	TRBJ1-3	CASSQGSSGNTIYF	TGCGCCAGCAGCCAGGGCAGCTCTGGAAACACCATATATTTT
TRBD1	NA	TRBV24-1	TRBJ2-1	CATSDNRDRGNEQFF	TGTGCCACCAGTGATAACCGGGACAGGGGCAATGAGCAGTTCTTC
NA	NA	TRBV10-1	TRBJ1-1	CASSESTRNEAFF	TGCGCCAGCAGTGAGTCGACAAGGAATGAAGCTTTCTTT
TRBD2	NA	TRBV29-1	TRBJ2-1	CSKSASGVNQQFF	TGCAGTAAATCGGCTAGCGGGGTTAATCAGCAGTTCTTC
TRBD1	NA	TRBV2	TRBJ2-1	CASTGQGLRNEQFF	TGTGCCAGCACCGGACAGGGGCTTCGAAATGAGCAGTTCTTC
NA	NA	TRBV18	TRBJ1-6	CASSPLQASSYNSPLHF	TGTGCCAGCTCACCACTTCAGGCCAGCTCCTATAATTCACCCCTCCACTTT
NA	NA	TRBV6-2/TRBV6-3	TRBJ1-5	CASSPRDTTFNQPQHF	TGTGCCAGCAGCCCGAGGGATACAACTTTCAATCAGCCCCAGCATTTT
TRBD1	NA	TRBV19	TRBJ1-2	CASSPRTGVGYTF	TGTGCCAGTAGTCCGCGGACAGGGGTTGGCTACACCTTC
TRBD1	NA	TRBV6-5	TRBJ1-5	CASSSGTGYQPQHF	TGTGCCAGCAGCTCTGGGACAGGATATCAGCCCCAGCATTTT
NA	few	TRBV19	TRBJ1-2	CASRLAGAYGYTF	TGTGCTTCACGCCTGGCAGGGGCCTATGGCTACACCTTC
TRBD1	NA	TRBV6-1	TRBJ2-1	CASSVRVTGGEDEQFF	TGTGCCAGCAGTGTGAGGGTGACAGGGGGCGAGGATGAGCAGTTCTTC
NA	NA	TRBV7-2	TRBJ2-5	CASSSTGVPEETQYF	TGTGCCAGCAGCTCGACGGGGGTGCCCGAAGAGACCCAGTACTTC
NA	NA	TRBV5-1	TRBJ1-1	CASSLEGAHTEAFF	TGCGCCAGCAGCTTGGAAGGGGCACACACTGAAGCTTTCTTT
NA	NA	TRBV5-4	TRBJ2-3	CASSSPAGTDTQYF	TGTGCCAGCAGCTCGCCGGCGGGTACAGATACGCAGTATTTT
TRBD1	NA	TRBV7-9	TRBJ2-4	CASSSRTGLAKNIQYF	TGTGCCAGCAGCTCTCGGACAGGTCTAGCCAAAAACATTCAGTACTTC
TRBD1	NA	TRBV4-3	TRBJ2-7	CASSQERDRGYEQYF	TGCGCCAGCAGCCAAGAACGGGACAGGGGATACGAGCAGTACTTC
TRBD1	NA	TRBV18	TRBJ1-1	CASKGQGNTEAFF	TGTGCCAGCAAGGGACAGGGGAACACTGAAGCTTTCTTT
NA	NA	TRBV19	TRBJ1-2	CASSIEVRGYPANYGYTF	TGTGCCAGTAGTATAGAGGTCAGGGGTTACCCTGCTAACTATGGCTACACCTTC
NA	NA	TRBV30	TRBJ1-1	CAWVMGGHGMNTEAFF	TGTGCCTGGGTAATGGGAGGACACGGAATGAACACTGAAGCTTTCTTT